The 13 T cell receptor beta chains listed next were all sequenced from one sample in a study of control samples from healthy donors and cancer patients. Using immunoSEQ multiplex PCR, the repertoire was profiled, and TCRdb retains in-frame clones only, with some absent. The sample gives 150,000 to 200,000 clones, about 92% of which show up once; around 1.5% is in the top ten. Sequencing was performed on blood. The receptor source for this set is a man under 40 in good health.

This chain joins TRBV29-1 and TRBJ1-2, with 9 bases identical to TRBD1. Germline CDR1 is SQVTM and CDR2 is ANQGSEA. V shed 2 bases and J 6 bases; nucleotides not matched to a gene: 4. The CDR3 length is 13 residues. CDR3 coding DNA: TGCAGCGTTGAAAGGACAGGGGCTCATGGCTACACCTTC. Translating gives CSVERTGAHGYTF.

DNA for the CDR3: TGTGCCATCAGCGGGACAGGGACTAACTATGGCTACACCTTC. Encoded protein: CAISGTGTNYGYTF. The V call is TRBV10-3, the J call TRBJ1-2; 9 positions agree with TRBD1. The trim removed 6 bases at V and 0 bases at J, leaving 2 bases unmatched. This CDR3 contains 14 residues. The germline V gene encodes CDR1 ENHRY and CDR2 SYGVKD.

The chain has TRBV11-2 and TRBJ2-7, with D possibly being TRBD1 (5 bases). The length of the CDR3 is 13 residues. Trimming took off 6 bases at V and 6 bases at J, with 15 bases between the two ends. Germline-derived CDR1 and CDR2 are SGHAT and FQNNGV. DNA of the CDR3: TGTGCCAGCAGTCAGGGTTTGGTAGGCGAGCAGTACTTC. This encodes CASSQGLVGEQYF.

The J gene is TRBJ2-2, the V gene TRBV27, with TRBD2 matching 7 bases. The CDR3 loop spans 19 amino acids. After removal of 7 bases from V and 2 bases from J, the junction contained 19 bases not matched to a gene. Germline CDR1 is MNHEY and CDR2 is SMNVEV (reference sequence). The CDR3 DNA reads TGTGCCAGCACCCACTATACCGGGGGAGGGGCCGGAAACACCGGGGAGCTGTTTTTT. Protein: CASTHYTGGGAGNTGELFF.

The chain uses TRBV5-1 and TRBJ1-1, with D unclear. V shed 0 bases and J shed 0 bases, with 9 bases lying between them. The germline gives CDR1 SGHRS, CDR2 YFSETQ. This CDR3 comprises 15 residues. CDR3 in amino acids: CASSLGVYMNTEAFF. Written as DNA, the CDR3 is TGCGCCAGCAGCTTGGGGGTATACATGAACACTGAAGCTTTCTTT. Drawing the rest from reference TRBV5-1 and TRBJ1-1, the complete variable domain is KAGVTQTPRYLIKTRGQQVTLSCSPISGHRSVSWYQQTPGQGLQFLFEYFSETQRNKGNFPGRFSGRQFSNSRSEMNVSTLELGDSALYLCASSLGVYMNTEAFFGQGTRLTVV.

This chain connects TRBV28 to TRBJ1-2; D unclear. V lost 6 bases and J lost 4, with 12 bases in between. CDR3 length equals 13 residues. The germline V gene has CDR1 MDHEN and CDR2 SYDVKM. The CDR3 DNA sequence: TGTGCCAGCAGCCGGAGGGTGACCTATGGCTACACCTTC. Protein: CASSRRVTYGYTF.

Worth noting for this clone: Additional DNA sequences in this sample encode the identical CDR3. The J gene is TRBJ1-1, the V gene TRBV7-9; D not resolved. Trimming removed 0 bases at V and 4 bases at J, with 3 bases between. This CDR3 spans 12 amino acids. Germline CDR1 is SEHNR and CDR2 is FQNEAQ (reference sequence). In DNA form, the CDR3 reads TGTGCCAGCAGCTTAGCCAGCACTGAAGCTTTCTTT. This encodes CASSLASTEAFF.

The rearrangement joins TRBV15 to TRBJ2-1; maybe TRBD2 (6 bases). Per the germline V gene, CDR1 is LNHNV and CDR2 is YYDKDF (reference sequence). V lost 9 bases and J lost 0, with 18 bases in between. This CDR3 comprises 16 residues. The DNA for the CDR3 is TGTGCCACGGGGGGTATACGGCTGAGCTCCTACAATGAGCAGTTCTTC. Translation: CATGGIRLSSYNEQFF.

The chain links TRBV5-1 to TRBJ1-1, with D maybe TRBD1 (6 bases). The CDR3 sequence is 14 residues long. From germline, CDR1 is SGHRS and CDR2 YFSETQ. V lost 3 bases and J 0 bases, leaving 9 bases between the germline ends. This CDR3 is CASSYGQLNTEAFF. In DNA, the CDR3 is TGCGCCAGCAGCTACGGACAGTTGAACACTGAAGCTTTCTTT.

The CDR3 nucleotides are TGTGCCACCGGACAGGGAGGCACTGAAGCTTTCTTT. It encodes CATGQGGTEAFF. The chain uses TRBV10-3 and TRBJ1-1; 8 positions match TRBD1. J was trimmed by 4 bases and V by 10 bases; bases with no gene match: 5. The V gene's germline CDR1 is ENHRY and CDR2 SYGVKD. The CDR3 consists of 12 residues.

The chain couples TRBV9 to TRBJ2-4, with TRBD2 identical over 12 bases. V dropped 3 bases and J dropped 6; count of bases not matched to a gene: 4. Per germline, CDR1 SGDLS and CDR2 YYNGEE. CDR3 size: 15 residues. In nucleotides, the CDR3 is TGTGCCAGCAGCGGTCTAGCGGGAGGGGGAAACATTCAGTACTTC. It codes for CASSGLAGGGNIQYF.

In nucleotides, the CDR3 is TGCGCCAGCAGCTTGGATATTGGCACAGATACGCAGTATTTT. Translating gives CASSLDIGTDTQYF. V usage is TRBV5-1 and J usage is TRBJ2-3; D gene uncertain. This CDR3 is built from 14 residues. V lost 0 bases and J lost 1, with 6 bases in between. The germline V gene has CDR1 SGHRS and CDR2 YFSETQ.

V usage is TRBV5-4 and J usage is TRBJ2-7, with a possible D match to TRBD2 (6 bases). This CDR3 has 14 amino acids. Germline V gene data show CDR1 as SGHNT and CDR2 as YYREEE (reference sequence). Between the trimmed V and J ends, which lost 3 bases and 5 bases, there was a span of 15 bases. The CDR3 protein is CASSSMKGGDEQYF. CDR3 nucleotides: TGTGCCAGCAGCTCGATGAAAGGCGGGGACGAGCAGTACTTC.